This T cell receptor beta chain was identified in a study of blood T cell repertoires in COVID-19 (dated by TCRdb to the early 2020s). For context, the study as a whole: The collaborator samples originated in the United States, Italy and Spain and spanned the acute and convalescent phases of COVID-19. The prospective study material was composed of cDNA or gDNA derived from T cells, B-cell-depleted T cells, or PBMCs. Subjects who had been exposed to COVID-19, were actively infected with it, or had recovered from it provided the deeply sampled blood TCRbeta repertoires that made up the dataset. The repertoires were made available in a free public database intended to serve as a resource for research on the immune response to SARS-CoV-2. Samples were obtained from the ongoing ImmuneRACE study (first 160 participants) and from 1,200 or so subjects provided by 6 global collaborators. Sample metadata almost always included a de-identified subject ID, COVID-19 status, age in years and sex. Where available, HLA class I and class II types were taken from metadata supplied by the sample provider and were not determined by assay-based typing. Results and caveats for the whole study, not just this receptor: The amount of clinical and demographic metadata varied by source and participant and was provided uncurated.

The collaborating institutions used their own protocols to collect whole blood in K2EDTA tubes. For TCRbeta analysis, collaborator samples were shipped as frozen whole blood, as isolated PBMCs, or as DNA extracted from either sample type. On this clone itself: Its antigen has not been determined. Per-base quality was not reported, and no clone a single base away is much larger than it.

Spanning cysteine to phenylalanine, the CDR3 consists of 14 amino acids. Only the CDR3 DNA is retained, 42 bases long and in frame from the first base. The germline V gene yields SGHVS for CDR1 and FNYEAQ for CDR2. Germline trimming amounts to 5 bases on V and 4 bases on J, with 5 as the count of junction bases outside the gene matches. The immunoSEQ Assay, a bias-controlled multiplex PCR, was used to amplify TCRbeta CDR3 regions from genomic DNA. Concerning the study's data processing: Within the assay, amplification of reference gene primers was used to estimate how many nucleated cells each sample contained. Sequence reads were collapsed and filtered to measure the absolute abundance of every unique TCRbeta CDR3 rearrangement. For each sample, productive Simpson clonality was calculated by taking the square root of Simpson's diversity index across productive rearrangements. Entries here come from immuneACCESS through TCRdb and include only in-frame sequences with V and J called. Some clones fail to appear in such tables; in the studies checked, an unresolved V gene covers under half of the shortfall, and the cause of the remainder is unknown. V and J calls and clone size come straight from that table; D and trimming were deduced from the DNA. The sample table shows about 110,000 clones, and nearly 90% are seen once. Clones ranked in the top ten supply approximately 5% of the sample.

The TCR comes from a human donor in a cohort sampled during active COVID-19. Recombination connected TRBV7-6 to TRBJ1-2; 9 of the junction bases match TRBD1. Specimen: peripheral blood. The DNA is as follows: TGTGCCAGCAGCCGGGGACAGGGTGGCTATGGCTACACCTTC. It specifies CASSRGQGGYGYTF.